This TCR beta chain stems from a study of T cell repertoires in cytomegalovirus infection. Study-level background: The public TCR beta signatures pointed to both CMV infection and matching HLA type.

The CDR3 extends over 16 amino acids. Germline V gene lookup returns CDR1 MNHEY and CDR2 SVGEGT. The junction had 13 bases not matched to a gene; V was cut back by 6 bases and J by 8 bases. Regarding the study as a whole: HLA-C-restricted TCR beta clonotypes specific for CMV led the ex vivo response. CMV carriers having the relevant HLA were flagged by cumulative public TCR beta family frequency.

This clonotype was seen ten or more times. Its antigen is not known. MiXCR was run by TCRdb on the reads, yielding one entry per CDR3 protein. The sample has fewer than 400,000 distinct CDR3 sequences, 15% to 20% seen once; the top ten hold about 10%. Sequencing was performed on PBMCs. This TCR was sampled from a human donor in good health (CMV status not recorded). Some clones in this sample may be carry-over from other donors' samples. The rearrangement links TRBV6-2 or TRBV6-3 to TRBJ2-1; 10 bases match TRBD2. In DNA, the CDR3 is TGTGCCAGCAGGTTCCCGAAAGCGGGAGGGCCCGATGAGCAGTTCTTC. Encoded protein: CASRFPKAGGPDEQFF.